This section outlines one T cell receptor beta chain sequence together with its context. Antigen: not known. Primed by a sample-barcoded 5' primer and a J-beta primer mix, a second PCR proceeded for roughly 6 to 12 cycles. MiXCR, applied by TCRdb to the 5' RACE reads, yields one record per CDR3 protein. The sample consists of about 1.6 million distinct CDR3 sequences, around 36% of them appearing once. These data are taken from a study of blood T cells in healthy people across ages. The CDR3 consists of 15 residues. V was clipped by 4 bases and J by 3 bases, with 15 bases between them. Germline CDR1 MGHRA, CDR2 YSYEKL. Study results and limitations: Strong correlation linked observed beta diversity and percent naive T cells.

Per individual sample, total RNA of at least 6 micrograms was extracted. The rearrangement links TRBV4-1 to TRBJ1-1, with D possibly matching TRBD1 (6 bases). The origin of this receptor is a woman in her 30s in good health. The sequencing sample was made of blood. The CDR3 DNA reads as TGCGCCAGCAGCCTTCGACAGGCCCCTGACACTGAAGCTTTCTTT. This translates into CASSLRQAPDTEAFF.